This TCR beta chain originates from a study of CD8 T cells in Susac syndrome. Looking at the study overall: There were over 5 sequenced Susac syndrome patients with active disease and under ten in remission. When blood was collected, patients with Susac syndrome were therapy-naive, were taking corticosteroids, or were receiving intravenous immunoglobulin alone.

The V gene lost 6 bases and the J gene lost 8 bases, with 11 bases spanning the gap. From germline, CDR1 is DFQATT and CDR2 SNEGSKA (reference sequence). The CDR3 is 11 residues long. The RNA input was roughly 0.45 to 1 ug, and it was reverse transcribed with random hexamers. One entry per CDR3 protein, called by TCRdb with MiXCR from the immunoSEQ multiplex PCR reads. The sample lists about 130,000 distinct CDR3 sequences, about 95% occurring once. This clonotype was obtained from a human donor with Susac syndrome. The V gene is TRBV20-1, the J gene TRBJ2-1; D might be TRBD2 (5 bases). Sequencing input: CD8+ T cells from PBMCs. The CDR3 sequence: CSAQREYEQFF. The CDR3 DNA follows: TGCAGTGCGCAGAGGGAGTATGAGCAGTTCTTC.